This T cell receptor beta chain was identified during a study of T cell repertoires in cytomegalovirus infection (dated by TCRdb to between 2018 and 2021). A note on the overall study: Because public TCR beta signatures pointed to carriage of CMV infection together with the matching HLA type, the HLA type of each donor mattered for the analysis.

The sequencer listed for this sample is Illumina HiSeq 1500. TCRdb's own reprocessing of the public reads used fastp at Q25 and MiXCR and kept productive beta chains. A single entry per CDR3 protein holds the most common genes and DNA from its merged rows. The sample table shows roughly 720,000 distinct CDR3 sequences, and 35% to 45% are seen once. Around 2.8% of the sample belongs to the ten largest clones. Results and caveats for the whole study, not just this receptor: Cumulative frequency of public TCR beta family members discriminated carriers of CMV infection plus the relevant HLA type in this cohort and an independent 352-donor cohort. The ex vivo response was dominated by HLA-C-restricted CMV-specific TCR beta clonotypes, which also provided the single most frequent clonotype in two of eight donors.

There are many counts of this clonotype. The specificity of this receptor is unknown. No base quality information exists; no much larger clone differs at one position. This TCR was recovered from a human donor in good health (CMV status not recorded). Some clones in this sample may be carry-over from other donors' samples. Sequencing was carried out using PBMCs.

Here the CDR3 is given as CASSYPTSGSRETQYF. The bases read TGTGCCAGCAGTTACCCTACTAGCGGGAGCAGGGAGACCCAGTACTTC. Rearrangement joined TRBV6-6 to TRBJ2-5; TRBD2 matches 11 bases in the middle. V is cut back by 2 bases and J by 5 bases, with 7 bases in the junction unmatched. From the cysteine up to the phenylalanine, the CDR3 has a length of 16 residues. Just CDR3 DNA is preserved here, 48 bases in frame from base 1. The germline V gene (reference sequence) sets CDR1 to MNHNY and CDR2 to SVGAGI.